This T cell receptor beta chain was sequenced for a study of shared clonotypes between healthy human individuals (dated by TCRdb to about 2020). Broadly, across the study: The cohort comprised two women and a few men aged 18 to 49 years. For each donor, three plates each were used for CD4 naive and CD4 memory, two plates were used for CD8 naive, and one plate was used for CD8 memory. To estimate repertoire size and how much clonotype sharing occurs between individuals, the study deeply sequenced the blood TCR repertoires of several healthy adults. To increase sequencing depth and limit assay-specific biases, TCR repertoire library preparation and sequencing were carried out by different laboratories using diverse techniques. Leukapheresis yielded between about 0.85 and 10 billion PBMCs per donor.

TCR CDR3 regions were amplified from genomic DNA by multiplex PCR using the deep immunoSEQ assay. For each cell subset, the extracted genomic DNA was distributed evenly across all wells of several immunoSEQ 96-well plates, and each plate served as one replicate. For sorted subsets, each replicate PCR was loaded with about 0.2 ug genomic DNA, equivalent to approximately 33,000 T cell genomes. The purified libraries were quantified using a Qubit 3.0 fluorometer, sized with a Bioanalyzer 2100, and then quantified again using the KAPA Library Quantification kit. A separate single-read 150-cycle Illumina NextSeq 550 flow cell was used to sequence each immunoSEQ 96-well plate. The study's processing was this. Because the immunoSEQ output included only junctional sequences and no quality scores, the filtering could not be the same as the filtering used for full-length reads. To assign V/J genes and CDR3, sequences were annotated against IMGT germline references using PyIR, a Python wrapper for IgBLAST v1.9. Reads were removed for weak V/J assignments (E-value above 1e-6), missing CDR3, stop codons, out-of-frame junctions, or ambiguous translated residues. A V3J clonotype was defined by an identical inferred V gene, J gene, and CDR3 amino acid sequence. Percentage overlap between repertoires was computed as shared unique clonotypes divided by the size of the smaller repertoire. Three approaches were used to assess repertoire richness: RTK rarefaction, the Chao1 estimator, and Recon v2.1 estimates of unobserved clonotypes. Generation probabilities were computed with OLGA for all TCRbeta clonotypes obtained by the gDNA method from several donors. Imported from immuneACCESS, the table was reduced by TCRdb to in-frame sequences with V and J called. These copies leave out some clones; in studies compared against another copy, an unresolved V gene accounts for under half, and the cause of the remainder is not known. V and J calls and clone size are as listed in that table; D and trimming were resolved from the DNA. The sample includes hundreds of thousands of clones, with 95% to 96% observed a single time. Jointly, the top ten make up about 0.11% of the sample.

Taken from cysteine to phenylalanine, the CDR3 has 15 residues. Of all the DNA, just the CDR3 is kept, 45 bases in frame from base 1. CDR1 and CDR2 are read off the germline V gene (reference sequence) as SEHNR and FQNEAQ. Trimming takes 7 bases off V and 7 bases off J; junction bases not matched to a gene: 10. Findings and caveats that apply to the study as a whole: Based on pairwise subsampling, the degree of clonotype sharing among donors was expected to be affected by sequencing depth. The small number of donors limited the genetic and exposure-history diversity represented. Naive subsets generally had larger estimated clonotype richness than memory subsets did. Incomplete sequencing was indicated by rarefaction of sorted-subset datasets, despite the large sequencing depth. Compared with non-shared clonotypes, the clonotypes found in all four sorted-subset donors had higher generation probabilities. Sharing across a few donors was observed for around 5% of naive CD4, less than 4% of naive CD8, over 2% of memory CD4, and less than 0.45% of memory CD8 clonotypes. Only blood was sampled, and tissue TCR repertoires likely differ from those in blood.

CD8 naive samples were obtained by positive selection for CCR7 among CD45RO-negative cells, yielding a CD45RA+CCR7+ population from which TemRA cells were excluded. Donors were healthy HIV-negative adults with no recently reported acute infections or vaccinations. Only Caucasian adults living in Nashville, Tennessee, USA were represented among the donors. After blood collection by leukapheresis, PBMCs were isolated using Ficoll-Histopaque density gradient centrifugation and then cryopreserved in the vapor phase of liquid nitrogen. Analytical flow cytometry was used to check the purity and quantity of every magnetically sorted T cell population. From each sorted fraction, genomic DNA was isolated and quantified by UV absorbance on a Nanodrop 2000c. Details on this clone: What antigen it recognizes has not been identified. No base quality values were provided; no much bigger clone lies one nucleotide off.

The sample was naive CD8+ T cells sorted from blood. The cell subset or site label corresponds to: CD45RA+CCR7+. The sequence is built from TRBV7-9 and TRBJ1-4; TRBD1 lines up with 9 middle nucleotides. This clonotype originated in a woman between 25 and 40 years old in good health. The CDR3 is CASTGTGKSSEKLFF. The nucleotide sequence reads TGTGCCAGCACCGGGACAGGGAAAAGCAGTGAAAAACTGTTTTTT.